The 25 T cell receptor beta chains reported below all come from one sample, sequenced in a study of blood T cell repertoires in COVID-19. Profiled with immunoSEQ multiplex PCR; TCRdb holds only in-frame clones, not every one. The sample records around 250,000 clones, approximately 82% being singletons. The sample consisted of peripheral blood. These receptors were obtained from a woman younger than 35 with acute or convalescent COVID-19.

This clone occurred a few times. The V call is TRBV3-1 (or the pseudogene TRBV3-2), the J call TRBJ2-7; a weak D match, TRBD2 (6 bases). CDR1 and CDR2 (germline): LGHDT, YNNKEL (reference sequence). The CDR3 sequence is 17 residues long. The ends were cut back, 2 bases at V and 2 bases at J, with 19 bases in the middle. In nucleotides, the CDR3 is TGTGCCAGCAGCCAATACCCTGGGACTCCCACGGCCTACGAGCAGTACTTC. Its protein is CASSQYPGTPTAYEQYF.

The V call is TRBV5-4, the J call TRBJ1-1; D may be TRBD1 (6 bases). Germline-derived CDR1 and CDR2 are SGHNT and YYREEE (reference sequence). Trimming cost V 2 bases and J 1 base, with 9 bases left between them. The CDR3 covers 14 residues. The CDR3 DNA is TGTGCCAGCAGCTTCGGACAGAGGAACACTGAAGCTTTCTTT. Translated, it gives CASSFGQRNTEAFF.

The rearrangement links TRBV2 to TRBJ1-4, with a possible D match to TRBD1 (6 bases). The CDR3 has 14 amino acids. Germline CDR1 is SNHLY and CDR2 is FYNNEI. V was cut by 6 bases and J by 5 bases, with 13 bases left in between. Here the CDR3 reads CASRSRGGNEKLFF. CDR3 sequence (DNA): TGTGCCAGCAGGAGTAGGGGGGGGAATGAAAAACTGTTTTTT.

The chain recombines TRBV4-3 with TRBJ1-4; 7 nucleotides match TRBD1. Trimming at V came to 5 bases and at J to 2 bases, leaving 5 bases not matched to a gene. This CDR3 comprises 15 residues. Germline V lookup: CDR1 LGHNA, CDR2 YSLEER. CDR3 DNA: TGCGCCAGCAGCAACCACAGGGGTACTAATGAAAAACTGTTTTTT. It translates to CASSNHRGTNEKLFF.

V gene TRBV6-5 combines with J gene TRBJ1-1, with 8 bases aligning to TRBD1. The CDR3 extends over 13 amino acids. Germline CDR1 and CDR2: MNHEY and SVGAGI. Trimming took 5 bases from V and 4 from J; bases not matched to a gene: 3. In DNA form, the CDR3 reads TGTGCCAGCAGTAGACAGGGGATCACTGAAGCTTTCTTT. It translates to CASSRQGITEAFF.

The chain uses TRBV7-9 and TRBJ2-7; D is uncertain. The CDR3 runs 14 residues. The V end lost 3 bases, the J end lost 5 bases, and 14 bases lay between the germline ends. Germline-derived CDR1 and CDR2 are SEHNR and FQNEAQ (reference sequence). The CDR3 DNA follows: TGTGCCAGCAGCTTCCCCCACCCTAGAAACGAGCAGTACTTC. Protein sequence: CASSFPHPRNEQYF.

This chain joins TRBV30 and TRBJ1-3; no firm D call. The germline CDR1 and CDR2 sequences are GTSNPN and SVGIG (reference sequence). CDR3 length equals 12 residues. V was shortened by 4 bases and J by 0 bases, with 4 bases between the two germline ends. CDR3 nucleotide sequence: TGTGCCTGGATGAGCTCTGGAAACACCATATATTTT. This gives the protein CAWMSSGNTIYF.

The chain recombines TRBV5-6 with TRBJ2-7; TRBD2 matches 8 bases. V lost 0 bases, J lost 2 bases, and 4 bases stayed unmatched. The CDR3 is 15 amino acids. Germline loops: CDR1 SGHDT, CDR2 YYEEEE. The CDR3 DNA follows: TGTGCCAGCAGCTTGGCACCCGGGAGGGCCTACGAGCAGTACTTC. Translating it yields CASSLAPGRAYEQYF.

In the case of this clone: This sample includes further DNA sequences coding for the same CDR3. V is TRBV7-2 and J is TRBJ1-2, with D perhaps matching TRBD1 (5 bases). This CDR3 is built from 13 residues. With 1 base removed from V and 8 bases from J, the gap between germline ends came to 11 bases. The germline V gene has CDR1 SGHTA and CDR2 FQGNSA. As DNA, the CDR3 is TGTGCCAGCAGCTTAGGTGGGGGGAGCGGCTACACCTTC. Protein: CASSLGGGSGYTF. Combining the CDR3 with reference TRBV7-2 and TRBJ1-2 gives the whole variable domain GAGVSQSPSNKVTEKGKDVELRCDPISGHTALYWYRQSLGQGLEFLIYFQGNSAPDKSGLPSDRFSAERTGGSVSTLTIQRTQQEDSAVYLCASSLGGGSGYTFGSGTRLTVV.

DNA of the CDR3: TGTGCCAGCAGCTTAGGAGCGGGACCCCTTTCCCCAGAGACCCAGTACTTC. Translated: CASSLGAGPLSPETQYF. This chain connects TRBV7-9 to TRBJ2-5; TRBD2 agrees at 7 bases. The CDR3 contains 17 residues. The germline CDR1 and CDR2 sequences are SEHNR and FQNEAQ (reference sequence). V lost 1 base and J lost 4; bases outside the gene matches: 12.

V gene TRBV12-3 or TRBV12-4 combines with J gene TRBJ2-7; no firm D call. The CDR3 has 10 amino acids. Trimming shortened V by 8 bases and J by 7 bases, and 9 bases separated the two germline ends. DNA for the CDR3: TGTGCCAGCGGATCTAGGGAGCAGTACTTC. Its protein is CASGSREQYF.

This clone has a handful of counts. The CDR3 region is CASSPIGGDRVKNTEAFF. The DNA of the CDR3 is TGTGCCAGCAGCCCCATAGGTGGGGACAGGGTAAAGAACACTGAAGCTTTCTTT. The chain is built from TRBV7-2 and TRBJ1-1; 9 positions match TRBD1. Germline loops: CDR1 SGHTA, CDR2 FQGNSA. This CDR3 spans 18 amino acids. Trimming removed 5 bases from V and 1 base from J; junction bases left unmatched: 14.

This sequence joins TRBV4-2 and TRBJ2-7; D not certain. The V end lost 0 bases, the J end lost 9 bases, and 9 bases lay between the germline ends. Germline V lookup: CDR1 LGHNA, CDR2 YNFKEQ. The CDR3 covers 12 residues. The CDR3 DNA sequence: TGTGCCAGCAGCCAAGATCAGGTAGTGCAGTACTTC. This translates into CASSQDQVVQYF.

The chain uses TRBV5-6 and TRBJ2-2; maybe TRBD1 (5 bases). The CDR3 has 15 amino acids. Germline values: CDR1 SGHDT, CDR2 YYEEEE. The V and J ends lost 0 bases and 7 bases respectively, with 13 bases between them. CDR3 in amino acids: CASSLGPTGYGELFF. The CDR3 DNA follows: TGTGCCAGCAGCTTGGGCCCCACAGGCTACGGGGAGCTGTTTTTT. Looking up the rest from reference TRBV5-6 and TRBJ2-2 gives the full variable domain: DAGVTQSPTHLIKTRGQQVTLRCSPKSGHDTVSWYQQALGQGPQFIFQYYEEEERQRGNFPDRFSGHQFPNYSSELNVNALLLGDSALYLCASSLGPTGYGELFFGEGSRLTVL.

CDR3 region: CASRMGLAEHTDTQYF. CDR3 DNA: TGTGCCAGCAGAATGGGACTAGCGGAACACACAGATACGCAGTATTTT. The rearrangement links TRBV28 to TRBJ2-3; 11 nucleotides match TRBD2. Trimming took 6 bases from V and 2 from J; bases not matched to a gene: 7. The CDR3 covers 16 residues. Germline V gene sequence: CDR1 MDHEN, CDR2 SYDVKM.

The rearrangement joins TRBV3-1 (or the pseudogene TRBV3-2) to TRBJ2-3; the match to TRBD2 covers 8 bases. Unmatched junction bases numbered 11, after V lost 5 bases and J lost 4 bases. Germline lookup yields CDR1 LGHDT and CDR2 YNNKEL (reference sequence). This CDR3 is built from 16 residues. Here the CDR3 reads CASSSYREREPDTQYF. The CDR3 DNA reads TGTGCCAGCAGCTCCTACCGGGAGCGGGAGCCAGATACGCAGTATTTT.

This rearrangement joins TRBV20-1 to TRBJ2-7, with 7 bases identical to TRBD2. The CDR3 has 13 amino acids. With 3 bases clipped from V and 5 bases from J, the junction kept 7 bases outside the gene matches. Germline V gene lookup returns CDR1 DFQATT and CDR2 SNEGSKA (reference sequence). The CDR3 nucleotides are TGCAGTGCTAGTTACCTAGCGGTTGACGAGCAGTACTTC. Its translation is CSASYLAVDEQYF.

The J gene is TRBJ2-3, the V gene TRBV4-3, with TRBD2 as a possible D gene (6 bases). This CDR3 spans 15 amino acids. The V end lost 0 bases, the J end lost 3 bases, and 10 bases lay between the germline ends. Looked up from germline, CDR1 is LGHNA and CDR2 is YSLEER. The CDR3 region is CASSQDRRGTDTQYF. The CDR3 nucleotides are TGCGCCAGCAGCCAAGATCGGCGGGGAACAGATACGCAGTATTTT.

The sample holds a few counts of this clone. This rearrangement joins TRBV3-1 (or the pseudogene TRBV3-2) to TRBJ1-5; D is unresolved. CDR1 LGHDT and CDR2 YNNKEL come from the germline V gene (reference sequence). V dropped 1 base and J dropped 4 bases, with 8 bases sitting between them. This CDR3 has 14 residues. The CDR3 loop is CASSQGAGNQPQHF. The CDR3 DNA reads TGTGCCAGCAGCCAAGGTGCGGGGAATCAGCCCCAGCATTTT.

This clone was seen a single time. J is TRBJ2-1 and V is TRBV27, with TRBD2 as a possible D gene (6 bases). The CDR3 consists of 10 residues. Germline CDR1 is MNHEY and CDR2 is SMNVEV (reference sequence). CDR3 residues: CATGHPGEFF. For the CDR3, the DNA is TGTGCAACGGGCCACCCGGGGGAGTTCTTC.

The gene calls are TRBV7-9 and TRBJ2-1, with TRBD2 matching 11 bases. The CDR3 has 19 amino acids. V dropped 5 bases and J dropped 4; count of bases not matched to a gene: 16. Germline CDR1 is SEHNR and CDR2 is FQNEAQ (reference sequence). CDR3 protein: CASSPPVAGGPTYYNEQFF. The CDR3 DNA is TGTGCCAGCAGCCCTCCGGTAGCGGGAGGGCCCACTTATTACAATGAGCAGTTCTTC.

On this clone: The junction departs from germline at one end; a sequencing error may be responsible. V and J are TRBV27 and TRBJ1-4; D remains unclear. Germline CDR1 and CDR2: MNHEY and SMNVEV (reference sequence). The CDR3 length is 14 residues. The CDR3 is CASSLSLTHEKLFF. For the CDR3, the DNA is TGTGCCAGCAGTTTATCTTTAACTCATGAAAAACTGTTTTTT.

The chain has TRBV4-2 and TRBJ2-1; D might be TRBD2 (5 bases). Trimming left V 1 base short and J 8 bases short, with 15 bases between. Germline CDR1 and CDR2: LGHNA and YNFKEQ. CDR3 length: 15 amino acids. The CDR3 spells CASSQGLPSSDEQFF. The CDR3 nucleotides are TGTGCCAGCAGCCAAGGACTTCCTAGCTCTGATGAGCAGTTCTTC.

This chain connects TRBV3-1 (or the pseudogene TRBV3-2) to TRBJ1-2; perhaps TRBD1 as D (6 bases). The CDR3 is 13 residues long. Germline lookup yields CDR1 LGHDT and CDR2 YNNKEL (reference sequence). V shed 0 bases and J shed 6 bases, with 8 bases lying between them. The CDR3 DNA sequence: TGTGCCAGCAGCCAAGAAACAGGGAATGGCTACACCTTC. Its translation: CASSQETGNGYTF.

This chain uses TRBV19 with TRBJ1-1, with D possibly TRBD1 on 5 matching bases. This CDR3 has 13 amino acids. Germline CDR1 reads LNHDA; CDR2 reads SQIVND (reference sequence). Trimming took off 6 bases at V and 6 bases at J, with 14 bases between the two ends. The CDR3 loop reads CASRPQGWAEAFF. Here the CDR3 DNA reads TGTGCCAGTAGGCCTCAGGGATGGGCTGAAGCTTTCTTT.